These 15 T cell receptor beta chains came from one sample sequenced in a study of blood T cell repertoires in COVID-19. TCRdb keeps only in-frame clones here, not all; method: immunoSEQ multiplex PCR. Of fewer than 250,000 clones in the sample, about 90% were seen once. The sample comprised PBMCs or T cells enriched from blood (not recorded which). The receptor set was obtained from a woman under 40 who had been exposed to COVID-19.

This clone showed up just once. The CDR3 here is CAWSVLSRVAGERSYEQYF. CDR3 sequence (DNA): TGTGCCTGGAGTGTACTTTCGAGGGTAGCGGGAGAGCGGTCCTACGAGCAGTACTTC. The chain employs TRBV30 and TRBJ2-7; 9 nucleotides line up with TRBD2. J gave up 1 base and V 0 bases, and 16 bases lay outside the gene matches. CDR1 and CDR2 (germline): GTSNPN, SVGIG (reference sequence). The CDR3 is 19 amino acids. The full variable domain, with the rest looked up from reference TRBV30 and TRBJ2-7, is SQTIHQWPATLVQPVGSPLSLECTVEGTSNPNLYWYRQAAGRGLQLLFYSVGIGQISSEVPQNLSASRPQDRQFILSSKKLLLSDSGFYLCAWSVLSRVAGERSYEQYFGPGTRLTVT.

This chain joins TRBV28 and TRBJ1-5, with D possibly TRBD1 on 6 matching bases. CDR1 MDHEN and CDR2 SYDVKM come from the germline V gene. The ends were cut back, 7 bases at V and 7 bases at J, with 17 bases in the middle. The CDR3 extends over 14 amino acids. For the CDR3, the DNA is TGTGCCAGCACCCCGTCGGGGACAAGCCAGCCCCAGCATTTT. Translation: CASTPSGTSQPQHF.

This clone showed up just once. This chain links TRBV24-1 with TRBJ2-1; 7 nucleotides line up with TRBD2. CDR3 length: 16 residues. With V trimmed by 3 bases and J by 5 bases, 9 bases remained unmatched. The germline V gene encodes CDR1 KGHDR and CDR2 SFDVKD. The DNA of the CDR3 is TGTGCCACCAGTGATCCTAGGACTAGTCAGGACAATGAGCAGTTCTTC. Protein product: CATSDPRTSQDNEQFF.

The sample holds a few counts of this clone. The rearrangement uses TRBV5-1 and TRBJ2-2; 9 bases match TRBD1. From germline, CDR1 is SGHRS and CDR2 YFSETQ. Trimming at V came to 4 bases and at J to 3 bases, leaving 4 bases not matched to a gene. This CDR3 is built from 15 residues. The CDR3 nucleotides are TGCGCCAGCAGCAGGGACAGGGCGGACACCGGGGAGCTGTTTTTT. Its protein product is CASSRDRADTGELFF.

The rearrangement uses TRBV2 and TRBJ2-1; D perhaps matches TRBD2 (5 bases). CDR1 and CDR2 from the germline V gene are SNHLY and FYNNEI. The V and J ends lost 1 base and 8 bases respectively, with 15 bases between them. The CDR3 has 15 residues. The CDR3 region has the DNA TGTGCCAGCAGTGAAGACTTCGGCGGGCCGCATGAGCAGTTCTTC. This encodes CASSEDFGGPHEQFF.

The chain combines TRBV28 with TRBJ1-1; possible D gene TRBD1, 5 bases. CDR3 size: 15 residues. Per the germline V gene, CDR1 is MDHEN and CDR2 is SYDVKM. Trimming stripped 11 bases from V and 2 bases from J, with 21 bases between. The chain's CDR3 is CAAEPADRVNTEAFF. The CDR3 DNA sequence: TGTGCCGCAGAACCGGCAGACAGAGTAAACACTGAAGCTTTCTTT.

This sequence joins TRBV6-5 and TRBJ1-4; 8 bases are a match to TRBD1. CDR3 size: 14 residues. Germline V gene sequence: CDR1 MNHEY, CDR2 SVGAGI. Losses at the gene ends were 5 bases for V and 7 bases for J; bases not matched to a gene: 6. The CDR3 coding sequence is TGTGCCAGCAGTAGGACAGGGAGGGGTGAAAAACTGTTTTTT. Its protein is CASSRTGRGEKLFF.

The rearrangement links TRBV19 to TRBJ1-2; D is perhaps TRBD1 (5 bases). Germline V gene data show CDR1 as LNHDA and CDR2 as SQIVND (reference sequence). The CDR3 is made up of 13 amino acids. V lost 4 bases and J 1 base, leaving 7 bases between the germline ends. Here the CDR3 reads CASSTTVNYGYTF. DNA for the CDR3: TGTGCCAGTAGTACGACAGTTAACTATGGCTACACCTTC. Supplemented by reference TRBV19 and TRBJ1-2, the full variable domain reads DGGITQSPKYLFRKEGQNVTLSCEQNLNHDAMYWYRQDPGQGLRLIYYSQIVNDFQKGDIAEGYSVSREKKESFPLTVTSAQKNPTAFYLCASSTTVNYGYTFGSGTRLTVV.

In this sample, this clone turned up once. The CDR3 loop is CASSLIGRGKVGYTF. CDR3 nucleotide sequence: TGCGCCAGCAGCTTGATCGGCAGGGGAAAGGTTGGCTACACCTTC. The V call is TRBV5-1, the J call TRBJ1-2, with a tentative D call TRBD1 (6 bases). The ends were cut back, 1 base at V and 7 bases at J, with 17 bases in the middle. Germline-derived CDR1 and CDR2 are SGHRS and YFSETQ. This CDR3 spans 15 amino acids.

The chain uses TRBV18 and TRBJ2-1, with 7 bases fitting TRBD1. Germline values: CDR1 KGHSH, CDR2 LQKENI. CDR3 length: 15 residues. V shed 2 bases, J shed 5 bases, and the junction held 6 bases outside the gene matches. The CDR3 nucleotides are TGTGCCAGCTCACCAGCGACAGGGATCCACAATGAGCAGTTCTTC. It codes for CASSPATGIHNEQFF.

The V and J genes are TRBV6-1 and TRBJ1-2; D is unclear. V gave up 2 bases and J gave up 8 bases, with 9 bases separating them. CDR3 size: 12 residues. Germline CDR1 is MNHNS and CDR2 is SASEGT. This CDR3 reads CASSEWAGGYTF. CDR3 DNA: TGTGCCAGCAGTGAATGGGCAGGAGGCTACACCTTC.

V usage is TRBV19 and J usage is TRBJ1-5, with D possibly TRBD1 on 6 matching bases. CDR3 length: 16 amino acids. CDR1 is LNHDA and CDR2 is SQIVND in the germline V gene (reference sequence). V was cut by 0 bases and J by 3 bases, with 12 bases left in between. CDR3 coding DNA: TGTGCCAGTAGTATAGATCGGGACATTAACAATCAGCCCCAGCATTTT. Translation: CASSIDRDINNQPQHF.

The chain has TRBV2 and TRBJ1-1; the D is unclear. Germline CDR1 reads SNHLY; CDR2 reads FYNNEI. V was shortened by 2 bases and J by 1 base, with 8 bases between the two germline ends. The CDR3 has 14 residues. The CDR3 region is CASSELRRNTEAFF. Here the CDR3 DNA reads TGTGCCAGCAGTGAACTCAGAAGGAACACTGAAGCTTTCTTT.

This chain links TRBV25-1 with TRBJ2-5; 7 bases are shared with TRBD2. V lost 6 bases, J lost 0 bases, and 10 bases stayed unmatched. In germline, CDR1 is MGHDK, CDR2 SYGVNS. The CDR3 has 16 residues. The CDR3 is CASSPPGGWHQETQYF. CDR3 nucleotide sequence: TGTGCCAGCAGCCCCCCGGGGGGATGGCACCAAGAGACCCAGTACTTC.

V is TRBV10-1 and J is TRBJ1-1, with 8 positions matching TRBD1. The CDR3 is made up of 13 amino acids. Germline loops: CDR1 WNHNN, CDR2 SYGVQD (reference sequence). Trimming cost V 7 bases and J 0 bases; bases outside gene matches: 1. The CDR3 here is CASTDRVNTEAFF. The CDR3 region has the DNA TGCGCCAGCACGGACAGGGTGAACACTGAAGCTTTCTTT.